The next 26 T cell receptor beta chains were all read from a single sample in a study of CXCR3-negative and CXCR3-positive naive CD8 T cells. Their antigens are not known. General observations from the study: TRB CDR3s were more hydrophobic in CXCR3-positive than in CXCR3-negative naive cells.

Each TRB cDNA library was prepared by 5' RACE (with UMI labels). With the 5' RACE reads reprocessed, TCRdb shows one record per CDR3 protein and no DNA. The table lists some 100,000 distinct CDR3 sequences. The sample comprised naive CXCR3+ CD8+ T cells from blood. The subset is: CD45RO-CCR7+CD27+CD95- naive CD8+ T cells expressing CXCR3 (TNR3+). Receptors originate from a human donor in good health. Some clones in this sample may be carry-over from other donors' samples.

This rearrangement joins TRBV5-1 to TRBJ2-7; as DNA is missing, the TRBD1 call by TCRdb cannot be tested. Germline lookup yields CDR1 SGHRS and CDR2 YFSETQ. CDR3 length: 16 amino acids. The CDR3 loop reads CASSSRFDGIHYEQYF.

The rearrangement joins TRBV13 to TRBJ2-7; TCRdb proposes TRBD1, but this gene call is untestable without DNA. CDR1 and CDR2 from the germline V gene are PRHDT and FYEKMQ (reference sequence). The CDR3 contains 13 residues. The CDR3 sequence: CASSLTGADEQYF.

This chain links TRBV7-9 with TRBJ2-5; TCRdb's D call, TRBD1, is unchecked because there is no DNA. CDR3 size: 14 residues. Per the germline V gene, CDR1 is SEHNR and CDR2 is FQNEAQ (reference sequence). The CDR3 loop is CASSFWGAKETQYF.

The chain is built from TRBV5-1 and TRBJ1-6. Germline CDR1 and CDR2: SGHRS and YFSETQ. This CDR3 has 15 amino acids. The CDR3 reads CASSLVRAQNSPLHF.

CDR3 residues: CASSLGLSYEQYF. V is TRBV7-9 and J is TRBJ2-7. The CDR3 spans 13 residues. Germline lookup yields CDR1 SEHNR and CDR2 FQNEAQ (reference sequence).

CDR3 in amino acids: CASSLSSGGFYEQYF. This rearrangement joins TRBV27 to TRBJ2-7; absent DNA, TCRdb's TRBD2 call cannot be checked. CDR1 is MNHEY and CDR2 is SMNVEV in the germline V gene (reference sequence). The CDR3 totals 15 residues.

J is TRBJ2-3 and V is TRBV7-2; the TCRdb D gene call, TRBD2, has no DNA to confirm it. This CDR3 comprises 17 residues. Germline V gives CDR1 SGHTA, CDR2 FQGNSA. Here the CDR3 reads CASSLGASGDPTDTQYF. Using reference TRBV7-2 and TRBJ2-3 for the parts outside the CDR3, the full variable domain is GAGVSQSPSNKVTEKGKDVELRCDPISGHTALYWYRQSLGQGLEFLIYFQGNSAPDKSGLPSDRFSAERTGGSVSTLTIQRTQQEDSAVYLCASSLGASGDPTDTQYFGPGTRLTVL.

The V gene is TRBV20-1, the J gene TRBJ2-6. CDR3 size: 12 residues. CDR1 is DFQATT and CDR2 is SNEGSKA in the germline V gene (reference sequence). The CDR3 sequence is CSAPDGANVLTF.

This chain links TRBV4-1 with TRBJ2-1; as DNA is missing, the TRBD1 call by TCRdb cannot be tested. Per the germline V gene, CDR1 is MGHRA and CDR2 is YSYEKL. The CDR3 contains 15 residues. The CDR3 protein is CASSQQGLSYNEQFF.

This chain links TRBV12-3 or TRBV12-4 with TRBJ2-3; TCRdb designates TRBD2, a call that cannot be tested without DNA. The CDR3 totals 15 residues. This CDR3 is CASTTTSGFTDTQYF.

The chain has TRBV15 and TRBJ2-3; TCRdb gives TRBD1 as the D gene, but with no DNA this cannot be confirmed. The CDR3 spans 13 residues. CDR1 LNHNV and CDR2 YYDKDF come from the germline V gene (reference sequence). CDR3: CATQGTSTDTQYF.

The chain uses TRBV12-3 or TRBV12-4 and TRBJ2-3; absent DNA, TCRdb's TRBD1 call cannot be checked. The CDR3 has 14 residues. The CDR3 here is CASSAGDLADTQYF.

V gene TRBV19 combines with J gene TRBJ2-7; TCRdb outputs TRBD1, but without DNA this stays unchecked. Germline CDR1 reads LNHDA; CDR2 reads SQIVND (reference sequence). The CDR3 contains 13 residues. The CDR3 here is CASSIADNHEQYF.

V gene TRBV4-3 combines with J gene TRBJ2-2; with no DNA, the TCRdb D assignment of TRBD1 cannot be verified. CDR1 LGHNA and CDR2 YSLEER come from the germline V gene. The CDR3 loop spans 14 amino acids. The CDR3 region is CASRPDREAGELFF.

The gene calls are TRBV7-9 and TRBJ2-7; TCRdb returns TRBD2, unconfirmable since there is no DNA. This CDR3 is 16 amino acids long. Germline CDR1 and CDR2: SEHNR and FQNEAQ (reference sequence). The CDR3 reads CASSHGEGRFLYEQYF. Full variable domain (outside the CDR3, taken from reference TRBV7-9 and TRBJ2-7): DTGVSQNPRHKITKRGQNVTFRCDPISEHNRLYWYRQTLGQGPEFLTYFQNEAQLEKSRLLSDRFSAERPKGSFSTLEIQRTEQGDSAMYLCASSHGEGRFLYEQYFGPGTRLTVT.

The V and J genes are TRBV12-3 or TRBV12-4 and TRBJ2-4; the D call of TRBD2 rests on TCRdb alone, since no DNA is present to check it. CDR3 size: 13 residues. The chain's CDR3 is CASSPGLRRIQYF.

The V gene is TRBV20-1, the J gene TRBJ2-2; TCRdb's D call of TRBD1 is untestable without DNA. Germline CDR1 reads DFQATT; CDR2 reads SNEGSKA (reference sequence). This CDR3 has 13 residues. CDR3 region: CSIGGSNTGELFF.

The chain carries TRBV6-6 and TRBJ2-5; TCRdb's D call of TRBD1 is untestable without DNA. The CDR3 has 17 residues. Germline CDR1 is MNHNY and CDR2 is SVGAGI (reference sequence). CDR3 sequence reads: CASSYYMGTGSGETQYF.

This chain uses TRBV7-2 with TRBJ2-3; TCRdb calls TRBD2, which cannot be checked without DNA. The germline gives CDR1 SGHTA, CDR2 FQGNSA. The CDR3 is 18 residues long. The CDR3 sequence: CASSLAGASGDFTDTQYF.

The chain recombines TRBV11-2 with TRBJ2-3; the D gene TCRdb calls, TRBD2, cannot be checked with no DNA. Germline CDR1 reads SGHAT; CDR2 reads FQNNGV. The CDR3 is 15 residues long. The CDR3 protein is CASSYSGGDTDTQYF.

The chain couples TRBV11-1 to TRBJ2-2. Germline V lookup: CDR1 SGHAT, CDR2 FQDESV (reference sequence). The CDR3 has 14 amino acids. CDR3 sequence: CASSLNRNTGELFF.

The genes are TRBV4-3 and TRBJ1-5; the D call from TCRdb, TRBD1, cannot be confirmed without DNA. Germline CDR1 and CDR2: LGHNA and YSLEER. The CDR3 has 16 amino acids. The CDR3 loop is CASSQGTGGGNKPQHF.

The chain combines TRBV7-9 with TRBJ2-7; TCRdb designates TRBD1, a call that cannot be tested without DNA. The CDR3 runs to 14 residues. In germline, CDR1 is SEHNR, CDR2 FQNEAQ (reference sequence). CDR3: CASSGTQGANEQYF. Full variable domain (outside the CDR3, taken from reference TRBV7-9 and TRBJ2-7): DTGVSQNPRHKITKRGQNVTFRCDPISEHNRLYWYRQTLGQGPEFLTYFQNEAQLEKSRLLSDRFSAERPKGSFSTLEIQRTEQGDSAMYLCASSGTQGANEQYFGPGTRLTVT.

J is TRBJ2-6 and V is TRBV7-8; TCRdb names TRBD1, which stays unverified in the absence of DNA. The CDR3 loop spans 16 amino acids. Germline V gene lookup returns CDR1 SGHVS and CDR2 FQNEAQ. This CDR3 is CASSLEGGPGANVLTF.

The chain links TRBV3-1 to TRBJ2-1; the TCRdb call, TRBD2, lacks DNA for checking. Looked up from germline, CDR1 is LGHDT and CDR2 is YNNKEL (reference sequence). The CDR3 covers 17 residues. This chain's CDR3 is CASSQGLAGGFYNEQFF.

The chain joins TRBV11-2 to TRBJ2-7; TCRdb lists TRBD1, though no DNA is available to test this call. Germline-derived CDR1 and CDR2 are SGHAT and FQNNGV. The CDR3 runs to 18 residues. The CDR3 sequence is CASRPTLRSGQSNYEQYF.